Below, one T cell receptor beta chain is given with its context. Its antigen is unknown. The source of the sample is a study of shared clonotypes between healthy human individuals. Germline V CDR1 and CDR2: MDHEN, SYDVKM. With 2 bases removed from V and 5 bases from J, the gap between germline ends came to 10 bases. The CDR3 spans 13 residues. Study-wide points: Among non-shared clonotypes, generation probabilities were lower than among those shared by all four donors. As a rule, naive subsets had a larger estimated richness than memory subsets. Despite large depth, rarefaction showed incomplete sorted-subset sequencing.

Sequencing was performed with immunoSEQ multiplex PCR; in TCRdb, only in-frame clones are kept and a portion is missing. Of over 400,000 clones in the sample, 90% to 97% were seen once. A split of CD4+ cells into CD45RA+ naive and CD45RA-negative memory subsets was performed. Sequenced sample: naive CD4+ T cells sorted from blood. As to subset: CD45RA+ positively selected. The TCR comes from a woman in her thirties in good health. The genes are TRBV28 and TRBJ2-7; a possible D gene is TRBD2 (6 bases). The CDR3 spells CASSLAREHEQYF. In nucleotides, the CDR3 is TGTGCCAGCAGTTTAGCCCGGGAGCACGAGCAGTACTTC.